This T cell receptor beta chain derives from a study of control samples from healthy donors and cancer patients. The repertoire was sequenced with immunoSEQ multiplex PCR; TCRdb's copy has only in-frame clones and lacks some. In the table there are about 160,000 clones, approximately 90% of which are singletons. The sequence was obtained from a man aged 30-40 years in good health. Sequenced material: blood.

CDR3 residues: CASSDGSFNEKLFF. CDR3 coding DNA: TGTGCCAGCAGTGACGGCAGCTTTAATGAAAAACTGTTTTTT. This sequence joins TRBV2 and TRBJ1-4; no firm D call. V lost 3 bases and J 4 bases, leaving 9 bases between the germline ends. The CDR3 runs to 14 residues. Germline V lookup: CDR1 SNHLY, CDR2 FYNNEI.